What follows are 3 T cell receptor beta chains derived from one specimen sequenced in a study of cytomegalovirus exposure and HLA in healthy donors. The PCR employed 60 Vbeta primers together with 13 Jbeta primers. Profiling relied on immunoSEQ multiplex PCR, and the TCRdb table lists in-frame clones only, not all of them. The sample lists fewer than 200,000 clones, roughly four fifths occurring once. Sequencing was carried out using PBMCs. These receptors were collected from a female donor in good health and CMV-seronegative.

The genes are TRBV4-3 and TRBJ2-2; D might be TRBD2 (5 bases). Per germline, CDR1 LGHNA and CDR2 YSLEER. The CDR3 sequence is 16 residues long. V lost 3 bases and J lost 7, with 18 bases in between. As DNA, the CDR3 is TGCGCCAGCAGCCACGAGCGATCGGGGTGGGGCGGGGAGCTGTTTTTT. It specifies CASSHERSGWGGELFF.

V usage is TRBV5-4 and J usage is TRBJ1-1, with D perhaps matching TRBD1 (5 bases). Trimming took off 0 bases at V and 0 bases at J, with 9 bases between the two ends. The CDR3 has 15 amino acids. Germline CDR1 and CDR2: SGHNT and YYREEE (reference sequence). This CDR3 is CASSLGGRVNTEAFF. The CDR3 DNA reads TGTGCCAGCAGCTTGGGGGGCAGGGTGAACACTGAAGCTTTCTTT.

The DNA for the CDR3 is TGCGCCAGCAGCTTCGGCGGGATGGGGACCCAGTACTTC. This gives the protein CASSFGGMGTQYF. This sequence joins TRBV5-1 and TRBJ2-5, with D possibly being TRBD2 (6 bases). Germline V lookup: CDR1 SGHRS, CDR2 YFSETQ. The CDR3 has 13 amino acids. Trimming removed 2 bases from V and 7 bases from J, with 12 bases in between.